These 6 T cell receptor beta chains share one sample of origin, sequenced in a study of cytomegalovirus exposure and HLA in healthy donors. PCR involved 60 Vbeta and 13 Jbeta primers. The protocol was immunoSEQ multiplex PCR, while the TCRdb copy is restricted to in-frame clones and leaves out a portion. This table has about 180,000 clones, just under 80% appearing once. The sample was PBMCs. Source of these receptors: a woman in her fifties or sixties in good health and CMV-seropositive.

This clone has only a few counts. J is TRBJ2-7 and V is TRBV4-2; unclear D gene. Germline loops: CDR1 LGHNA, CDR2 YNFKEQ. V was shortened by 0 bases and J by 9 bases, with 12 bases between the two germline ends. The CDR3 contains 13 residues. CDR3 amino acids: CASSQDQNLGQYF. The CDR3 DNA sequence: TGTGCCAGCAGCCAAGATCAGAACCTTGGGCAGTACTTC.

The V gene is TRBV13, the J gene TRBJ2-7, with a tentative D call TRBD2 (5 bases). Germline V CDR1 and CDR2: PRHDT, FYEKMQ (reference sequence). The ends were cut back, 3 bases at V and 0 bases at J, with 12 bases in the middle. The CDR3 length is 15 residues. As DNA, the CDR3 is TGTGCCAGCAGCTTTATAGCGTCTAACTCCTACGAGCAGTACTTC. Residues: CASSFIASNSYEQYF.

The genes are TRBV30 and TRBJ1-6; a weak D match, TRBD1 (5 bases). V lost 7 bases and J lost 7, with 14 bases in between. The CDR3 totals 13 residues. Germline CDR1 GTSNPN, CDR2 SVGIG (reference sequence). CDR3 amino acids: CASRRGRNSPLHF. The CDR3 region has the DNA TGTGCCTCGCGGAGGGGACGGAATTCACCCCTCCACTTT.

This clone was picked up a small number of times. V usage is TRBV9 and J usage is TRBJ2-7; D possibly corresponds to TRBD2 (6 bases). CDR3 size: 14 residues. The V end was cut by 7 bases, the J end by 6 bases, with 20 bases between. Germline values: CDR1 SGDLS, CDR2 YYNGEE. The CDR3 sequence: CASGKDRGLSEQYF. The CDR3 DNA reads TGTGCCAGCGGGAAAGATCGGGGGTTAAGCGAGCAGTACTTC.

The V call is TRBV5-1, the J call TRBJ2-1, with 8 bases fitting TRBD2. V gave up 0 bases and J gave up 3 bases; unmatched junction bases: 5. Germline CDR1 and CDR2: SGHRS and YFSETQ. The CDR3 is 16 amino acids. This CDR3 is CASSLAPGTSYNEQFF. The CDR3 DNA follows: TGCGCCAGCAGCTTGGCTCCCGGGACTAGCTACAATGAGCAGTTCTTC.

V gene TRBV7-2 combines with J gene TRBJ2-2; TRBD1 matches at 8 bases. The germline V gene has CDR1 SGHTA and CDR2 FQGNSA. This CDR3 contains 15 residues. V was pared by 3 bases and J by 4 bases, with 4 bases of the junction left unmatched. The CDR3 nucleotides are TGTGCCAGCAGCTTGTACAGGGGGTCCACCGGGGAGCTGTTTTTT. Its protein product is CASSLYRGSTGELFF.